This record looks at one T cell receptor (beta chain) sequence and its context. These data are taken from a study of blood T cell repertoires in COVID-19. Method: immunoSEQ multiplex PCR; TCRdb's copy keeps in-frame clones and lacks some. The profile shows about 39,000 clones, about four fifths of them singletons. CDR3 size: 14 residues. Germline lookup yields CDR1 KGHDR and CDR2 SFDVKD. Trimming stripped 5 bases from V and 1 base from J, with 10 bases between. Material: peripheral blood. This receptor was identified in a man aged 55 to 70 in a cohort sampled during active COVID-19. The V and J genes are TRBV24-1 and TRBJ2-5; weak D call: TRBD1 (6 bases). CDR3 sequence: CATSGTAAQETQYF. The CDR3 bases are TGTGCCACCAGTGGGACAGCGGCCCAAGAGACCCAGTACTTC.